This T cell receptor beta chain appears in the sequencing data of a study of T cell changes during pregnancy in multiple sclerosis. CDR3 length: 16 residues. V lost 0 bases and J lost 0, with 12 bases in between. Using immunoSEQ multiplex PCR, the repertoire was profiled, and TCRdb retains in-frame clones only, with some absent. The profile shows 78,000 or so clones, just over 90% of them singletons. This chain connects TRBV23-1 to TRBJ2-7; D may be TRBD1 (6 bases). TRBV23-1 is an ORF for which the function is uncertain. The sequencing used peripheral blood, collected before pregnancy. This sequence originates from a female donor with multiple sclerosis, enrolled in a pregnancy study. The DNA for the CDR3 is TGCGCCAGCAGTCAATCGGGGGACACAGGCTCCTACGAGCAGTACTTC. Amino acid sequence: CASSQSGDTGSYEQYF.